The next 8 T cell receptor beta chains were all read from a single sample in a study of T cell responses to AZD1222 COVID-19 vaccine. Data came from immunoSEQ multiplex PCR; TCRdb stores just in-frame clones and leaves some out. The sample contains around 70,000 clones, about 85% of which appear only once. Sequenced here: peripheral blood, sampled on day 0 of AZD1222 vaccination. The receptors here all came from an adult in good health.

The V gene is TRBV27, the J gene TRBJ2-1; 7 positions agree with TRBD1. Trimming removed 6 bases from V and 7 bases from J; junction bases left unmatched: 9. The CDR3 has 14 residues. Germline-derived CDR1 and CDR2 are MNHEY and SMNVEV (reference sequence). The CDR3, as DNA: TGTGCCAGCAGATGGACGGGACAGTTAAATGAGCAGTTCTTC. Its translation: CASRWTGQLNEQFF.

The genes are TRBV10-1 and TRBJ2-1; 7 nucleotides align to TRBD2. Germline lookup yields CDR1 WNHNN and CDR2 SYGVQD (reference sequence). The CDR3 consists of 12 residues. Trimming cost V 3 bases and J 10 bases; bases outside gene matches: 3. The CDR3 nucleotides are TGCGCCAGCAGTGACGGGGGGTGGGAGCAGTTCTTC. Translation: CASSDGGWEQFF.

This sequence joins TRBV7-9 and TRBJ2-7; tentative D call: TRBD1 (6 bases). CDR1 and CDR2 (germline): SEHNR, FQNEAQ (reference sequence). V shed 2 bases and J shed 2 bases, with 16 bases lying between them. The CDR3 is made up of 16 amino acids. CDR3 sequence reads: CASSLRLGDKTYEQYF. CDR3 sequence (DNA): TGTGCCAGCAGCTTAAGATTGGGGGACAAGACCTACGAGCAGTACTTC. Together with reference TRBV7-9 and TRBJ2-7, the CDR3 gives the full variable domain: DTGVSQNPRHKITKRGQNVTFRCDPISEHNRLYWYRQTLGQGPEFLTYFQNEAQLEKSRLLSDRFSAERPKGSFSTLEIQRTEQGDSAMYLCASSLRLGDKTYEQYFGPGTRLTVT.

The CDR3 DNA sequence: TGTGCCAGCAGCCACGGGGGGCCCTACGAGCAGTACTTC. The encoded protein is CASSHGGPYEQYF. The chain carries TRBV7-9 and TRBJ2-7, with D maybe TRBD2 (7 bases). CDR1 is SEHNR, CDR2 FQNEAQ, per germline (reference sequence). There are 13 residues in the CDR3. Between the trimmed V and J ends, which lost 5 bases and 2 bases, there was a span of 10 bases.

V gene TRBV10-3 combines with J gene TRBJ1-1; tentatively, D is TRBD1 (5 bases). The CDR3 sequence is 15 residues long. Germline V gene sequence: CDR1 ENHRY, CDR2 SYGVKD. The ends were cut back, 6 bases at V and 3 bases at J, with 17 bases in the middle. The CDR3 DNA is TGTGCCATCAGGGAGGATGAGGGACGGGACACTGAAGCTTTCTTT. It is translated as CAIREDEGRDTEAFF.

The gene calls are TRBV5-4 and TRBJ2-1; D ambiguous. The CDR3 covers 14 residues. Trimming shortened V by 4 bases and J by 6 bases, and 14 bases separated the two germline ends. Germline V gene lookup returns CDR1 SGHNT and CDR2 YYREEE (reference sequence). The CDR3 region is CASSLGGSSNEQFF. Here the CDR3 DNA reads TGTGCCAGCAGCCTGGGTGGAAGCTCCAATGAGCAGTTCTTC.

This clone was seen a few times. This chain uses TRBV3-1 (or the pseudogene TRBV3-2) with TRBJ2-1; D is ambiguous. The CDR3 is made up of 13 amino acids. Germline lookup yields CDR1 LGHDT and CDR2 YNNKEL (reference sequence). V gave up 0 bases and J gave up 5 bases, with 5 bases separating them. The CDR3 DNA reads TGTGCCAGCAGCCAAGAGTATAACAATGAGCAGTTCTTC. It encodes CASSQEYNNEQFF.

Here the CDR3 DNA reads TGTGCCAGCAGCTTAGTGGCGGGTCCCTACAATGAGCAGTTCTTC. Its translation is CASSLVAGPYNEQFF. The chain recombines TRBV5-6 with TRBJ2-1, with a possible D match to TRBD2 (5 bases). Germline CDR1 SGHDT, CDR2 YYEEEE. V lost 2 bases to trimming and J lost 2 bases, with 11 bases between them. This CDR3 is 15 amino acids long.